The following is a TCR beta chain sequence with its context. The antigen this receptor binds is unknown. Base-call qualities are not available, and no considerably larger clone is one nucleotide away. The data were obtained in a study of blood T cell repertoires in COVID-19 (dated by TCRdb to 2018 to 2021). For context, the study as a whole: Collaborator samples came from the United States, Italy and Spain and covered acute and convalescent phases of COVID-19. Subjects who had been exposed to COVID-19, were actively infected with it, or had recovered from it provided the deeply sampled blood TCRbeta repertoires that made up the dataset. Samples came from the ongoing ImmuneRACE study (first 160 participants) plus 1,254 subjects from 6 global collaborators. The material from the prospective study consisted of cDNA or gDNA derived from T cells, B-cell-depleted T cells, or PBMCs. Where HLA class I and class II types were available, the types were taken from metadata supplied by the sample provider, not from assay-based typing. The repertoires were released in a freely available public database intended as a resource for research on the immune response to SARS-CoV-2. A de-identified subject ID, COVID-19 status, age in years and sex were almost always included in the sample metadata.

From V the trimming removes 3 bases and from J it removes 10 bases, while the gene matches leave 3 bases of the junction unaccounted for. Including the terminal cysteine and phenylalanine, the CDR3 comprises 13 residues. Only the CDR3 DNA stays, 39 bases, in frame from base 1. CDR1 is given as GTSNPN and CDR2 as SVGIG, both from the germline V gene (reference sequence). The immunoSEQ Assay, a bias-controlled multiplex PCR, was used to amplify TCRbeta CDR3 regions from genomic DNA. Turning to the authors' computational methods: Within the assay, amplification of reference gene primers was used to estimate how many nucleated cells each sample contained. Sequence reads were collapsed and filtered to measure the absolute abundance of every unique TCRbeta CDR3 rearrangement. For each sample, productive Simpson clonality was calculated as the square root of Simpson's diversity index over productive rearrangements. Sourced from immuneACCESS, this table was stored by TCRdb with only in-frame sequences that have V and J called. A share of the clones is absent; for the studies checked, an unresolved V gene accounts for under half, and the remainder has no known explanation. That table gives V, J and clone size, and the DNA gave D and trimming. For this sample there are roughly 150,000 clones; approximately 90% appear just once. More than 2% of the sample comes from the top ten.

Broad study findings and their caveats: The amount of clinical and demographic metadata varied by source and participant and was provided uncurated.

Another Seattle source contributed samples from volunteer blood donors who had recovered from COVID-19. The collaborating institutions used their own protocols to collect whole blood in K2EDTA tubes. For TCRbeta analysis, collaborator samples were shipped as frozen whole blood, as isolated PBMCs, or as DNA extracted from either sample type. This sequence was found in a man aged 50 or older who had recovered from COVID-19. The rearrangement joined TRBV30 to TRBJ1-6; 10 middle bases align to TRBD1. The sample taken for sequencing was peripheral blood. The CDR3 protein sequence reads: CAWRDRGKSPLHF. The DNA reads TGTGCCTGGAGGGACAGGGGGAAATCACCCCTCCACTTT.